What follows are 9 T cell receptor beta chains derived from one specimen sequenced in a study of T and B cells in COVID-19 patients. From blood, roughly 250-500 ng of genomic DNA served as TRB template. BIOMED2 TRB-A/B primer pools were used in multiplex TRB PCR. In TCRdb, the multiplex PCR reads were re-called with MiXCR into one record per CDR3 protein. Seen here are fewer than 10,000 distinct CDR3 sequences, around 33% observed once, and the top ten hold approximately 23%. Sequencing was performed on blood. Receptors originate from a human donor who had recovered from COVID-19.

V and J are TRBV12-3 or TRBV12-4 and TRBJ1-5, with D possibly being TRBD1 (5 bases). This CDR3 is built from 13 residues. V gave up 2 bases and J gave up 4 bases, with 6 bases separating them. Here the CDR3 reads CASSLWGNQPQHF. CDR3 nucleotides: TGTGCCAGCAGTTTATGGGGGAATCAGCCCCAGCATTTT.

This clonotype showed up just a few times. This chain uses TRBV6-4 with TRBJ1-1; D perhaps matches TRBD1 (6 bases). This CDR3 is 14 amino acids long. The V gene lost 7 bases and the J gene lost 4 bases, with 16 bases spanning the gap. Germline CDR1 and CDR2: MRHNA and SNTAGT. The CDR3 DNA follows: TGTGCCAGCATGCCAGGGGCGGAGGGCACTGAAGCTTTCTTT. It is translated as CASMPGAEGTEAFF.

The chain couples TRBV5-6 to TRBJ2-5; possibly TRBD1 for D (6 bases). Germline CDR1 is SGHDT and CDR2 is YYEEEE. This CDR3 contains 14 residues. The V gene lost 4 bases and the J gene lost 2 bases, with 12 bases spanning the gap. CDR3: CASSPVGQQETQYF. The CDR3, as DNA: TGTGCCAGCAGCCCAGTTGGACAGCAAGAGACCCAGTACTTC.

This clonotype ranks as medium-sized. The V and J genes are TRBV5-6 and TRBJ2-1, with 9 bases identical to TRBD1. CDR3 size: 15 residues. The germline V gene has CDR1 SGHDT and CDR2 YYEEEE. V dropped 0 bases and J dropped 9; count of bases not matched to a gene: 7. CDR3 protein: CASSLAGTGKIEQFF. CDR3 DNA sequence: TGTGCCAGCAGCTTGGCCGGGACAGGGAAGATTGAGCAGTTCTTC.

CDR3 region: CSASGLYEQYF. For the CDR3, the DNA is TGCAGTGCTAGCGGCCTCTACGAGCAGTACTTC. The rearrangement links TRBV20-1 to TRBJ2-7; D ambiguous. The CDR3 has 11 residues. Germline V CDR1 and CDR2: DFQATT, SNEGSKA (reference sequence). Trimming took 3 bases from V and 3 from J, leaving 6 bases between them.

The chain employs TRBV20-1 and TRBJ2-1; D ambiguous. The CDR3 has 14 residues. Germline CDR1 reads DFQATT; CDR2 reads SNEGSKA (reference sequence). Trimming stripped 2 bases from V and 1 base from J, with 9 bases between. The CDR3 nucleotides are TGCAGTGCTAGACAGTCGAGATCCTACAATGAGCAGTTCTTC. It encodes CSARQSRSYNEQFF.

Only a few counts were recorded for this clonotype. The CDR3 region is CAISEEPISPLHF. As DNA, the CDR3 is TGTGCCATCAGTGAGGAGCCCATTTCACCCCTCCACTTT. The chain joins TRBV10-3 to TRBJ1-6; no clear D. Per germline, CDR1 ENHRY and CDR2 SYGVKD. The CDR3 has 13 amino acids. V was shortened by 2 bases and J by 9 bases, with 8 bases between the two germline ends.

This clonotype appeared a few times. The gene calls are TRBV12-3 or TRBV12-4 and TRBJ1-3; no definite D call. The CDR3 extends over 14 amino acids. The V end lost 8 bases, the J end lost 0 bases, and 11 bases lay between the germline ends. CDR3 bases: TGTGCCAGCGTCACTGGTCACTCTGGAAACACCATATATTTT. Translating gives CASVTGHSGNTIYF.

The rearrangement joins TRBV5-4 to TRBJ2-7; 8 bases are shared with TRBD2. The CDR3 runs to 14 residues. Trimming at V came to 3 bases and at J to 3 bases, leaving 5 bases not matched to a gene. Looked up from germline, CDR1 is SGHNT and CDR2 is YYREEE (reference sequence). The CDR3 DNA sequence: TGTGCCAGCAGCTCCTCCGGGACTAGCTACGAGCAGTACTTC. Its protein is CASSSSGTSYEQYF.